A selection of T cell receptor beta chains follows, all from one sample in a study of siplizumab effects on memory and regulatory T cells. TCRdb keeps only in-frame clones here, not all; method: immunoSEQ multiplex PCR. Of 70,000 to 100,000 clones listed, roughly 97% are singletons. The sample taken for sequencing was naive CD4+ T cells sorted from blood. The receptors stem from a human donor in good health. Each CDR3 is given with its conserved first and last residue. A D gene is named only where the DNA matches it firmly. Clone size is given for some rows only: seen once, a few or many times, or a class if the clone is expanded.

clone size: -; J gene: TRBJ1-5; D gene: -; V gene: TRBV7-2; CDR3 protein: CASSQNSNQPQHF; CDR3 DNA: TGTGCCAGCAGCCAGAATAGCAATCAGCCCCAGCATTTT
clone size: -; J gene: TRBJ1-1; D gene: -; V gene: TRBV6-6; CDR3 protein: CASSYLTQNTEAFF; CDR3 DNA: TGTGCCAGCAGTTACCTAACCCAGAACACTGAAGCTTTCTTT
clone size: -; J gene: TRBJ2-3; D gene: -; V gene: TRBV7-2; CDR3 protein: CASSLRDTQYF; CDR3 DNA: TGTGCCAGCAGCCTAAGGGATACGCAGTATTTT
clone size: -; J gene: TRBJ2-5; D gene: TRBD1; V gene: TRBV19; CDR3 protein: CASSTSTGGAGETQYF; CDR3 DNA: TGTGCCAGTAGTACCTCGACAGGGGGCGCGGGAGAGACCCAGTACTTC
clone size: -; J gene: TRBJ2-7; D gene: TRBD2; V gene: TRBV29-1; CDR3 protein: CSARLAGGNYEQYF; CDR3 DNA: TGCAGCGCCCGACTAGCGGGGGGAAACTACGAGCAGTACTTC
clone size: -; J gene: TRBJ1-2; D gene: TRBD1; V gene: TRBV6-4; CDR3 protein: CASSETGGGYTF; CDR3 DNA: TGTGCCAGCAGCGAGACAGGGGGTGGCTACACCTTC
clone size: -; J gene: TRBJ1-5; D gene: -; V gene: TRBV6-5; CDR3 protein: CASSYTVENQPQHF; CDR3 DNA: TGTGCCAGCAGTTACACGGTAGAAAATCAGCCCCAGCATTTT
clone size: -; J gene: TRBJ1-5; D gene: TRBD1; V gene: TRBV6-5; CDR3 protein: CASRRQGEGNQPQHF; CDR3 DNA: TGTGCCAGCAGGCGACAGGGCGAGGGCAATCAGCCCCAGCATTTT
clone size: -; J gene: TRBJ1-4; D gene: TRBD1; V gene: TRBV18; CDR3 protein: CASSPGTGPNEKLFF; CDR3 DNA: TGTGCCAGCTCACCGGGGACAGGGCCTAATGAAAAACTGTTTTTT
clone size: -; J gene: TRBJ1-2; D gene: -; V gene: TRBV5-6; CDR3 protein: CASSPRDGGFTYGYTF; CDR3 DNA: TGTGCCAGCAGCCCTCGGGACGGAGGATTCACCTATGGCTACACCTTC
clone size: few; J gene: TRBJ1-6; D gene: -; V gene: TRBV10-3; CDR3 protein: CAISEFGTPNSPLHF; CDR3 DNA: TGTGCCATCAGTGAATTCGGGACACCTAATTCACCCCTCCACTTT
clone size: -; J gene: TRBJ1-5; D gene: -; V gene: TRBV6-1; CDR3 protein: CASRTPGAQPQHF; CDR3 DNA: TGTGCCAGCAGGACCCCCGGGGCCCAGCCCCAGCATTTT
clone size: -; J gene: TRBJ1-1; D gene: TRBD1; V gene: TRBV28; CDR3 protein: CASSPHSSQGAYTEAFF; CDR3 DNA: TGTGCCAGCAGTCCGCACTCATCTCAGGGGGCTTACACTGAAGCTTTCTTT
clone size: -; J gene: TRBJ2-2; D gene: TRBD1; V gene: TRBV28; CDR3 protein: CASRGQGRVGELFF; CDR3 DNA: TGTGCCAGCAGGGGACAGGGGCGCGTCGGGGAGCTGTTTTTT
clone size: -; J gene: TRBJ2-2; D gene: -; V gene: TRBV19; CDR3 protein: CASTPGESNTGELFF; CDR3 DNA: TGTGCCAGTACCCCGGGGGAATCGAACACCGGGGAGCTGTTTTTT
clone size: -; J gene: TRBJ1-1; D gene: -; V gene: TRBV5-1; CDR3 protein: CASSLDVQMNTEAFF; CDR3 DNA: TGCGCCAGCAGCTTGGATGTACAGATGAACACTGAAGCTTTCTTT
clone size: -; J gene: TRBJ1-1; D gene: TRBD1; V gene: TRBV29-1; CDR3 protein: CSVDLQGATEAFF; CDR3 DNA: TGCAGCGTCGATCTACAGGGGGCCACTGAAGCTTTCTTT
clone size: -; J gene: TRBJ2-3; D gene: -; V gene: TRBV6-6; CDR3 protein: CASSRYGGPPEDTQYF; CDR3 DNA: TGTGCCAGCAGTCGATACGGGGGGCCTCCGGAAGATACGCAGTATTTT
clone size: -; J gene: TRBJ1-2; D gene: TRBD1; V gene: TRBV7-6; CDR3 protein: CASSQQGAQNYGYTF; CDR3 DNA: TGTGCCAGCAGCCAACAGGGGGCGCAGAACTATGGCTACACCTTC
clone size: -; J gene: TRBJ1-5; D gene: -; V gene: TRBV23-1; CDR3 protein: CASSPRGAGQPQHF; CDR3 DNA: TGCGCCAGCAGTCCTCGGGGGGCGGGGCAGCCCCAGCATTTT
clone size: -; J gene: TRBJ1-1; D gene: -; V gene: TRBV6-1; CDR3 protein: CASRLGLTEAFF; CDR3 DNA: TGTGCCAGCAGGCTAGGACTCACTGAAGCTTTCTTT
clone size: -; J gene: TRBJ2-1; D gene: TRBD2; V gene: TRBV28; CDR3 protein: CASSVSGGLFNEQFF; CDR3 DNA: TGTGCCAGCAGCGTAAGCGGGGGCCTTTTCAATGAGCAGTTCTTC
clone size: -; J gene: TRBJ1-2; D gene: -; V gene: TRBV7-2; CDR3 protein: CASSLVDKAGYTF; CDR3 DNA: TGTGCCAGCAGCTTAGTCGACAAGGCGGGCTACACCTTC
clone size: -; J gene: TRBJ1-2; D gene: -; V gene: TRBV13; CDR3 protein: CASSFDRRGDGYTF; CDR3 DNA: TGTGCCAGCAGCTTCGACAGGAGGGGGGATGGCTACACCTTC
clone size: few; J gene: TRBJ2-4; D gene: -; V gene: TRBV27; CDR3 protein: CASSFGQLAKNIQYF; CDR3 DNA: TGTGCCAGCAGTTTCGGACAGTTAGCCAAAAACATTCAGTACTTC
clone size: -; J gene: TRBJ2-5; D gene: TRBD2; V gene: TRBV6-5; CDR3 protein: CASSGAGRETQYF; CDR3 DNA: TGTGCCAGCAGTGGAGCGGGGAGGGAGACCCAGTACTTC
clone size: -; J gene: TRBJ2-1; D gene: TRBD2; V gene: TRBV10-3; CDR3 protein: CAIKETSGGANEQFF; CDR3 DNA: TGTGCCATCAAGGAAACTAGCGGGGGGGCCAATGAGCAGTTCTTC
clone size: once; J gene: TRBJ2-7; D gene: TRBD1; V gene: TRBV13; CDR3 protein: CASGGQGVSYEQYF; CDR3 DNA: TGTGCCAGCGGGGGACAGGGGGTCTCCTACGAGCAGTACTTC
clone size: -; J gene: TRBJ1-1; D gene: -; V gene: TRBV28; CDR3 protein: CASSPGTGFQNTEAFF; CDR3 DNA: TGTGCCAGCAGCCCCGGGACGGGATTTCAGAACACTGAAGCTTTCTTT
clone size: -; J gene: TRBJ2-7; D gene: -; V gene: TRBV19; CDR3 protein: CASRPGRPLGRQYF; CDR3 DNA: TGTGCCAGTAGACCGGGACGCCCCCTTGGTCGGCAGTACTTC
clone size: -; J gene: TRBJ2-4; D gene: TRBD1; V gene: TRBV4-1; CDR3 protein: CASSQAGQGVRGKNIQYF; CDR3 DNA: TGCGCCAGCAGCCAAGCGGGACAGGGAGTGAGGGGCAAAAACATTCAGTACTTC
clone size: -; J gene: TRBJ2-7; D gene: -; V gene: TRBV6-5; CDR3 protein: CASSPTGTSTYEQYF; CDR3 DNA: TGTGCCAGCAGTCCAACCGGGACATCTACCTACGAGCAGTACTTC
clone size: -; J gene: TRBJ2-1; D gene: TRBD2; V gene: TRBV27; CDR3 protein: CASSFPGGLSNEQFF; CDR3 DNA: TGTGCCAGCAGTTTCCCGGGGGGGCTTTCGAATGAGCAGTTCTTC
clone size: -; J gene: TRBJ1-5; D gene: -; V gene: TRBV6-1; CDR3 protein: CASSEAGGGHQPQHF; CDR3 DNA: TGTGCCAGCAGTGAGGCCGGGGGGGGGCATCAGCCCCAGCATTTT
clone size: -; J gene: TRBJ1-5; D gene: -; V gene: TRBV28; CDR3 protein: CASSLRGRPQHF; CDR3 DNA: TGTGCCAGCAGTTTGCGAGGGAGGCCCCAGCATTTT